Listed below are T cell receptor beta chains from one sample, sequenced in a study of human T cells and chemical hapten exposure. MiXCR, run by TCRdb on the RACE reads, gives a single entry per CDR3 protein. The sample consists of about 13,000 distinct CDR3 sequences, about 15% of them appearing once. Specimen: whole blood, collected in connection with sensitization to the hapten diphenylcyclopropenone (DPC). These TCRs come from a woman in her 30s with alopecia areata. Some clones in this sample may be carry-over from other donors' samples. CDR3s include the opening cysteine and the closing phenylalanine or tryptophan. The order of the fields is J gene, D gene, clone size, V gene, CDR3 length, CDR3 protein, CDR3 DNA. A D gene is named only where the DNA matches it firmly. Where a row states a size, it is once, few, many or the class of an expanded clone; other rows omit it.

TRBJ1-1 | . | medium-sized | TRBV27 | 14 | CASRRTHTNTEAFF | TGTGCCAGCAGACGAACCCACACGAACACTGAAGCTTTCTTT
TRBJ2-7 | . | many | TRBV29-1 | 11 | CSVDTRGAQYF | TGCAGCGTTGACACGCGAGGGGCCCAGTACTTC
TRBJ2-7 | . | few | TRBV5-6 | 14 | CASSIISLIYEQYF | TGTGCCAGCAGCATAATTAGCCTGATCTACGAGCAGTACTTC
TRBJ2-3 | TRBD2 | many | TRBV19 | 15 | CASSLASGSTDTQYF | TGTGCCAGTAGTCTCGCTAGCGGGAGCACAGATACGCAGTATTTT
TRBJ2-1 | TRBD1 | . | TRBV20-1 | 14 | CSASPGQGVYEQFF | TGCAGTGCATCCCCGGGACAGGGGGTTTATGAGCAGTTCTTC
TRBJ2-7 | . | many | TRBV9 | 15 | CASSPRTSSSYEQYF | TGTGCCAGCAGCCCCCGTACTAGCAGTTCCTACGAGCAGTACTTC
TRBJ2-3 | TRBD2 | many | TRBV14 | 17 | CASSHLGLAGKRDTQYF | TGTGCCAGCAGCCACCTCGGACTAGCGGGGAAGAGAGATACGCAGTATTTT
TRBJ2-7 | TRBD2 | many | TRBV20-1 | 14 | CSARVVAGGYEQYF | TGCAGTGCTAGAGTGGTAGCGGGGGGTTACGAGCAGTACTTC
TRBJ2-1 | . | . | TRBV7-6 | 17 | CASSLNVGGSSYNEQFF | TGTGCCAGCAGCCTAAACGTTGGGGGGAGCTCCTACAATGAGCAGTTCTTC
TRBJ2-4 | . | . | TRBV19 | 15 | CATGPEGVAKNIQYF | TGTGCCACCGGTCCCGAGGGGGTAGCCAAAAACATTCAGTACTTC
TRBJ2-5 | . | . | TRBV4-2 | 16 | CASSQGPLATQETQYF | TGTGCCAGCAGCCAAGGCCCCCTAGCGACCCAAGAGACCCAGTACTTC
TRBJ1-5 | . | medium-sized | TRBV12-5 | 12 | CASGTGYQPQHF | TGTGCTAGTGGTACAGGGTATCAGCCCCAGCATTTT
TRBJ1-5 | . | many | TRBV28 | 13 | CASSPTSYQPQHF | TGTGCCAGCAGTCCTACCTCATACCAGCCCCAGCATTTT
TRBJ2-3 | TRBD2 | . | TRBV7-6 | 18 | CASSWDEKLAGVADTQYF | TGTGCCAGCAGCTGGGACGAAAAACTAGCGGGAGTGGCAGATACGCAGTATTTT
TRBJ1-1 | TRBD1 | many | TRBV5-5 | 17 | CASSLAPTGVDDTEAFF | TGTGCCAGCAGCTTGGCCCCGACAGGGGTCGATGACACTGAAGCTTTCTTT
TRBJ2-1 | . | few | TRBV18 | 15 | CASSPIRDSYNEQFF | TGTGCCAGCTCACCAATCCGGGACTCATACAATGAGCAGTTCTTC
TRBJ1-1 | TRBD1 | . | TRBV25-1 | 15 | CASTQLDRENTEAFF | TGTGCCAGCACCCAACTCGACAGGGAGAACACTGAAGCTTTCTTT
TRBJ1-1 | . | medium-sized | TRBV29-1 | 8 | CSVPEAFF | TGCAGCGTTCCGGAAGCTTTCTTT
TRBJ2-3 | TRBD2 | medium-sized | TRBV28 | 16 | CASSLSVGGGTDTQYF | TGTGCCAGCAGTTTAAGCGTGGGAGGGGGCACAGATACGCAGTATTTT
TRBJ2-3 | . | many | TRBV3-1 | 15 | CASSLQGRSTDTQYF | TGTGCCAGCAGCCTACAGGGTAGAAGCACAGATACGCAGTATTTT
TRBJ2-7 | . | many | TRBV4-1 | 15 | CASSHLAAGGYEQYF | TGCGCCAGCAGCCACCTAGCCGCAGGAGGATACGAGCAGTACTTC
TRBJ1-1 | . | medium-sized | TRBV4-2 | 15 | CASSLHGEGDFEAFF | TGTGCCAGCAGCCTGCACGGGGAGGGAGACTTTGAAGCTTTCTTT
TRBJ2-1 | . | many | TRBV29-1 | 10 | CSAGVNEQFF | TGCAGCGCCGGGGTCAATGAGCAGTTCTTC
TRBJ1-6 | . | many | TRBV5-4 | 12 | CASSPFDSPLHF | TGTGCCAGCAGCCCCTTTGACTCACCCCTCCACTTT
TRBJ2-7 | . | few | TRBV11-2 | 15 | CASSLDRDRPYEQYF | TGTGCCAGCAGCTTAGACCGAGACAGACCCTACGAGCAGTACTTC
TRBJ2-5 | TRBD2 | medium-sized | TRBV20-1 | 14 | CSAALAGVYETQYF | TGCAGTGCTGCCCTAGCGGGAGTATATGAGACCCAGTACTTC
TRBJ2-7 | TRBD1 | many | TRBV6-2/TRBV6-3 | 22 | CASSDPILSGGTHRINTYEQYF | TGTGCCAGCAGTGACCCGATTCTCTCAGGGGGTACCCATCGGATCAACACCTACGAGCAGTACTTC
TRBJ1-1 | . | many | TRBV6-2/TRBV6-3 | 11 | CASSFPPEAFF | TGTGCCAGCAGTTTCCCCCCTGAAGCTTTCTTT
TRBJ2-3 | TRBD2 | . | TRBV7-7 | 20 | CASSPHSGTSGTLSTDTQYF | TGTGCCAGCAGCCCTCATAGCGGGACTAGCGGGACCCTTAGCACAGATACGCAGTATTTT
TRBJ2-7 | . | . | TRBV3-1 | 13 | CASSQERNYEQYF | TGTGCCAGCAGCCAGGAGAGAAACTACGAGCAGTACTTC
TRBJ2-1 | TRBD2 | many | TRBV20-1 | 16 | CSARGWTSGRWNEQFF | TGCAGTGCTAGAGGATGGACTAGCGGGAGATGGAATGAGCAGTTCTTC
TRBJ1-3 | TRBD1 | medium-sized | TRBV11-2 | 15 | CASSSTGGSGNTIYF | TGTGCCAGCAGCTCCACAGGGGGGTCTGGAAACACCATATATTTT
TRBJ2-7 | TRBD1 | . | TRBV15 | 15 | CATSRGAGQGYEQYF | TGTGCCACCAGCAGAGGCGCAGGACAGGGGTACGAGCAGTACTTC
TRBJ1-3 | . | few | TRBV10-3 | 13 | CAISESSGNTIYF | TGTGCCATCAGTGAGAGCTCTGGAAACACCATATATTTT
TRBJ2-1 | . | medium-sized | TRBV6-2/TRBV6-3 | 17 | CASSYPGDSRWDNEQFF | TGTGCCAGCAGTTACCCCGGGGACTCCCGTTGGGACAATGAGCAGTTCTTC
TRBJ2-1 | . | many | TRBV2 | 13 | CASRAGIFVEQFF | TGTGCCAGCAGAGCAGGCATTTTTGTGGAGCAGTTCTTC
TRBJ1-1 | . | many | TRBV5-6 | 14 | CASSFYNPNTEAFF | TGTGCCAGCAGCTTCTATAATCCGAACACTGAAGCTTTCTTT
TRBJ2-1 | . | medium-sized | TRBV11-3 | 14 | CASSRQTGNSEQFF | TGTGCCAGCAGCAGACAGACAGGAAACTCTGAGCAGTTCTTC
TRBJ1-6 | TRBD1 | medium-sized | TRBV7-8 | 18 | CASSLEDRGLEYNSPLHF | TGTGCCAGCAGCTTAGAAGACAGGGGGCTCGAGTATAATTCACCCCTCCACTTT
TRBJ1-4 | . | medium-sized | TRBV5-6 | 17 | CASSFYGLSEANEKLFF | TGTGCCAGCAGCTTCTATGGGCTGTCGGAGGCCAATGAAAAACTGTTTTTT
TRBJ1-1 | . | many | TRBV4-3 | 15 | CASSQTTGVNTEAFF | TGCGCCAGCAGCCAAACGACAGGAGTGAACACTGAAGCTTTCTTT
TRBJ2-3 | TRBD2 | . | TRBV11-2 | 16 | CASSLVQLAGGDTQYF | TGTGCCAGCAGCTTAGTTCAACTAGCGGGAGGAGATACGCAGTATTTT
TRBJ1-5 | TRBD1 | . | TRBV12-3/TRBV12-4 | 14 | CASSLDRSNQPQHF | TGTGCCAGCAGTTTGGACAGGAGCAATCAGCCCCAGCATTTT
TRBJ2-1 | TRBD2 | medium-sized | TRBV14 | 15 | CASSLAAGGPFEQFF | TGTGCCAGCAGCCTGGCGGCGGGAGGGCCTTTTGAGCAGTTCTTC
TRBJ2-3 | . | . | TRBV18 | 14 | CASSPLPNTDTQYF | TGTGCCAGCTCACCCCTACCTAACACAGATACGCAGTATTTT
TRBJ2-7 | . | . | TRBV7-3 | 15 | CASSAPGLSSYEQYF | TGTGCCAGCAGTGCTCCGGGGTTGTCTTCCTACGAGCAGTACTTC
TRBJ2-3 | . | many | TRBV6-2/TRBV6-3 | 16 | CASSYSELAMTDTQYF | TGTGCCAGCAGTTACTCGGAGCTAGCGATGACAGATACGCAGTATTTT
TRBJ1-1 | . | many | TRBV12-3/TRBV12-4 | 14 | CASSLDRRNTEAFF | TGTGCCAGCAGTTTAGACAGGAGGAACACTGAAGCTTTCTTT
TRBJ1-2 | . | many | TRBV4-1 | 14 | CASSQENTYYGYTF | TGCGCCAGCAGCCAAGAGAACACCTACTATGGCTACACCTTC
TRBJ2-3 | TRBD2 | . | TRBV28 | 14 | CASSFLAGGIGQYF | TGTGCCAGCAGTTTTTTAGCGGGAGGGATCGGGCAGTATTTT
TRBJ1-5 | . | medium-sized | TRBV12-3/TRBV12-4 | 12 | CACGDPNQPQHF | TGTGCCTGTGGGGACCCCAATCAGCCCCAGCATTTT
TRBJ1-3 | . | . | TRBV5-1 | 15 | CASTPSGPSGNTIYF | TGCGCCAGCACCCCCTCTGGGCCTTCTGGAAACACCATATATTTT
TRBJ2-3 | . | many | TRBV7-9 | 14 | CASSFGESTDTQYF | TGTGCCAGCAGCTTTGGAGAAAGCACAGATACGCAGTATTTT
TRBJ1-5 | . | many | TRBV19 | 13 | CASTEVINQPQHF | TGTGCCAGTACAGAGGTAATCAATCAGCCCCAGCATTTT
TRBJ2-1 | TRBD2 | . | TRBV7-9 | 16 | CASSREERPSYNEQFF | TGTGCCAGCAGCCGGGAGGAGCGGCCCTCCTACAATGAGCAGTTCTTC
TRBJ1-2 | . | few | TRBV20-1 | 15 | CSARDTGRENYGYTF | TGCAGTGCTAGAGATACGGGCAGGGAGAACTATGGCTACACCTTC
TRBJ1-5 | . | . | TRBV3-1 | 14 | CASSPVRVGQPQHF | TGTGCCAGCAGCCCTGTCAGGGTCGGTCAGCCCCAGCATTTT
TRBJ2-3 | TRBD2 | many | TRBV7-6 | 17 | CASSLKGASGETDTQYF | TGTGCCAGCAGCTTAAAGGGGGCTAGCGGGGAGACAGATACGCAGTATTTT
TRBJ1-1 | . | medium-sized | TRBV7-9 | 14 | CASSLDRVLAEAFF | TGTGCCAGCAGCTTAGACAGGGTGCTTGCTGAAGCTTTCTTT